This T cell receptor (beta chain) was captured in a study of blood T cells in healthy people across ages. Alongside a J-beta primer mix, a sample-barcoded 5' primer served in a second PCR lasting roughly 7 to 11 cycles. Each cDNA molecule received a tag from a template-switch adaptor that had 12 random nucleotides. All samples yielded 3 million or more CDR3-containing paired-end reads. TCRdb redid the calling of the 5' RACE reads with MiXCR, one entry per CDR3 protein. The sample lists under 2,000,000 distinct CDR3 sequences; just under 50% were seen once. General study points: CMV status of donors was unknown, possibly confounding expanded clonotype changes.

As concerns this clonotype: Its specificity is not known.

Sequencing was carried out using blood. This sequence was found in a woman in her thirties or forties in good health.

The CDR3 DNA reads TGCAGCGTTGTTTTCCGGGACCCCCGGGAGACCCAGTACTTC. Translated: CSVVFRDPRETQYF. The chain couples TRBV29-1 to TRBJ2-5; the D gene could be TRBD1 or TRBD2 (5 bases each). The V end lost 4 bases, the J end lost 5 bases, and 17 bases lay between the germline ends. Germline loops: CDR1 SQVTM, CDR2 ANQGSEA. This CDR3 region has 14 residues. The full variable domain, rest sourced from reference TRBV29-1 and TRBJ2-5, is SAVISQKPSRDICQRGTSLTIQCQVDSQVTMMFWYRQQPGQSLTLIATANQGSEATYESGFVIDKFPISRPNLTFSTLTVSNMSPEDSSIYLCSVVFRDPRETQYFGPGTRLLVL.